A single sample is the source of the 14 T cell receptor beta chains below, sequenced in a study of CD8+ T cells in alopecia areata. RNA extraction and reverse transcription yielded cDNA as sequencing template. TCRdb keeps only in-frame clones here, not all; method: immunoSEQ multiplex PCR. Here the sample spans 160,000 or so clones, 65% to 75% being singletons. The sample was CD8+ T cells sorted from blood, taken at week 0. These receptors all stem from a human donor with alopecia areata.

The chain combines TRBV2 with TRBJ1-5, with TRBD1 matching over 11 bases. Trimming at V came to 8 bases and at J to 5 bases, leaving 17 bases not matched to a gene. Germline CDR1 SNHLY, CDR2 FYNNEI. This CDR3 is built from 18 residues. The CDR3 coding sequence is TGTGCCAGCCACCTGTACCGGGACAGGGGGATCTTTTATCAGCCCCAGCATTTT. As protein: CASHLYRDRGIFYQPQHF.

The chain is built from TRBV13 and TRBJ1-1, with no clear D. Germline assignment: CDR1 PRHDT and CDR2 FYEKMQ (reference sequence). V shed 5 bases and J shed 6 bases, with 10 bases lying between them. The CDR3 is 12 amino acids. The CDR3 here is CASSPGRAEAFF. The DNA for the CDR3 is TGTGCCAGCAGCCCTGGAAGGGCTGAAGCTTTCTTT.

The rearrangement joins TRBV30 to TRBJ2-3, with 9 nucleotides matching TRBD2. The CDR3 runs 14 residues. V trimming: 0 bases; J trimming: 4 bases; junction bases outside the gene matches: 2. The germline V gene has CDR1 GTSNPN and CDR2 SVGIG (reference sequence). In nucleotides, the CDR3 is TGTGCCTGGAGTGTGGCTAGCGGGGCAGATACGCAGTATTTT. Amino acid sequence: CAWSVASGADTQYF.

A few counts support this clone. J is TRBJ1-2 and V is TRBV6-5, with unresolved D. CDR1 is MNHEY, CDR2 SVGAGI, per germline. Deletions cut 0 bases from V and 6 bases from J, with 8 bases between. The CDR3 runs 13 residues. For the CDR3, the DNA is TGTGCCAGCAGTTACTCGACCGGGAATGGCTACACCTTC. Translated, it gives CASSYSTGNGYTF.

The chain carries TRBV7-8 and TRBJ2-3, with 8 bases aligning to TRBD2. The CDR3 is 16 residues long. With 5 bases clipped from V and 6 bases from J, the junction kept 13 bases outside the gene matches. The germline gives CDR1 SGHVS, CDR2 FQNEAQ. The CDR3 DNA reads TGTGCCAGCAGCCCAGGAGGCGGGGGGAGGGTTGATACGCAGTATTTT. Translated, it gives CASSPGGGGRVDTQYF.

The V call is TRBV10-3, the J call TRBJ2-3; 10 nucleotides match TRBD2. This CDR3 is 16 amino acids long. Germline V CDR1 and CDR2: ENHRY, SYGVKD. Trimming at V came to 6 bases and at J to 2 bases, leaving 8 bases not matched to a gene. CDR3 in DNA: TGTGCCATCAGAGGTCCTAGCGGGGGATTCACAGATACGCAGTATTTT. This gives the protein CAIRGPSGGFTDTQYF.

CDR3 region: CATFPTGRSYEQYF. CDR3 DNA sequence: TGTGCCACCTTCCCCACAGGGCGGTCCTACGAGCAGTACTTC. This chain connects TRBV9 to TRBJ2-7, with a possible D match to TRBD1 (6 bases). Germline CDR1 and CDR2: SGDLS and YYNGEE. The CDR3 is made up of 14 amino acids. Trimming removed 9 bases at V and 1 base at J, with 17 bases between.

V usage is TRBV4-1 and J usage is TRBJ2-2; weak D call: TRBD2 (7 bases). Germline CDR1 is MGHRA and CDR2 is YSYEKL. This CDR3 region has 15 residues. V lost 3 bases and J lost 4, with 12 bases in between. CDR3 region: CASSQYRGATGELFF. The CDR3 DNA is TGCGCCAGCAGCCAGTACCGGGGGGCCACCGGGGAGCTGTTTTTT.

V gene TRBV7-2 combines with J gene TRBJ1-5; TRBD1 matches at 7 bases. The CDR3 runs 15 residues. CDR1 and CDR2 (germline): SGHTA, FQGNSA. V shed 5 bases and J 4 bases; nucleotides not matched to a gene: 8. The DNA of the CDR3 is TGTGCCAGCAGCCTCTCCACCAGGGGGAATCAGCCCCAGCATTTT. Translated: CASSLSTRGNQPQHF.

As regards this clone: The same CDR3 can be traced to other DNA sequences in this sample. The CDR3 spells CASSLGTMNTEAFF. The CDR3, as DNA: TGTGCCAGCAGTTTAGGGACAATGAACACTGAAGCTTTCTTT. The rearrangement uses TRBV5-6 and TRBJ1-1; TRBD1 is a possible D gene (6 bases). V was clipped by 5 bases and J by 0 bases, with 11 bases between them. Germline CDR1 SGHDT, CDR2 YYEEEE. The CDR3 has 14 residues.

This rearrangement joins TRBV29-1 to TRBJ2-7; D not resolved. The V end was cut by 2 bases, the J end by 2 bases, with 7 bases between. The germline gives CDR1 SQVTM, CDR2 ANQGSEA. This CDR3 has 12 residues. DNA for the CDR3: TGCAGCGTTGAAAACAGTACCTACGAGCAGTACTTC. Its translation: CSVENSTYEQYF.

V gene TRBV9 combines with J gene TRBJ1-2; D gene uncertain. Trimming stripped 0 bases from V and 8 bases from J, with 14 bases between. The length of the CDR3 is 14 residues. Germline V gives CDR1 SGDLS, CDR2 YYNGEE. CDR3 DNA sequence: TGTGCCAGCAGCGTAGATGAGGGTTTGTACGGCTACACCTTC. This gives the protein CASSVDEGLYGYTF. The variable domain in full, with the rest retrieved from reference TRBV9 and TRBJ1-2, is DSGVTQTPKHLITATGQRVTLRCSPRSGDLSVYWYQQSLDQGLQFLIQYYNGEERAKGNILERFSAQQFPDLHSELNLSSLELGDSALYFCASSVDEGLYGYTFGSGTRLTVV.

The gene calls are TRBV5-5 and TRBJ2-7; 10 nucleotides align to TRBD1. This CDR3 has 14 residues. CDR1 SGHKS and CDR2 YYEKEE come from the germline V gene (reference sequence). The V and J ends lost 2 bases and 3 bases, in that order; junction bases with no gene match: 2. In DNA, the CDR3 is TGTGCCAGCAGCTTCCGGGACAGGGGCTACGAGCAGTACTTC. It codes for CASSFRDRGYEQYF.

The V gene is TRBV5-1, the J gene TRBJ1-3, with unresolved D. V was cut by 4 bases and J by 0 bases, with 20 bases left in between. Germline CDR1 and CDR2: SGHRS and YFSETQ. The CDR3 totals 18 residues. The CDR3 protein is CASSLLPGVSSSGNTIYF. The CDR3 coding sequence is TGCGCCAGCAGCCTTCTGCCGGGAGTATCTAGCTCTGGAAACACCATATATTTT.